These T cell receptor beta chains were read from a single sample in a study of blood T cell repertoires in COVID-19. The repertoire was sequenced with immunoSEQ multiplex PCR; TCRdb's copy has only in-frame clones and lacks some. The sample yields about 120,000 clones, around 85% seen once. Sample: peripheral blood. Receptors originate from a woman aged 60-75 years with COVID-19, enrolled during active disease. CDR3s include the opening cysteine and the closing phenylalanine or tryptophan. D genes are given only for firm matches. A row's size may be missing; if present it is once, few, many or a size class.

TRBD1	TRBV11-2	TRBJ1-2	.	CASSRDSSLNYGYTF	TGTGCCAGCAGCCGGGACAGTTCACTGAACTATGGCTACACCTTC
.	TRBV18	TRBJ1-6	.	CASSPLSEDSAPLHF	TGTGCCAGCTCACCACTTAGTGAGGATTCGGCTCCCCTCCACTTT
.	TRBV2	TRBJ2-2	.	CASSEDRQGEAGELFF	TGTGCCAGCAGTGAAGATCGGCAGGGGGAGGCCGGGGAGCTGTTTTTT
.	TRBV9	TRBJ2-6	once	CASGLASGANVLTF	TGTGCCAGCGGCCTTGCCTCTGGGGCCAACGTCCTGACTTTC
TRBD1	TRBV19	TRBJ2-3	.	CASSTGTGVLRYF	TGTGCCAGTAGTACCGGGACAGGGGTTCTCCGGTATTTT
.	TRBV21-1	TRBJ1-2	.	CASSNLGRRGQGNYGYTF	TGTGCCAGCAGCAATCTCGGTCGGAGGGGACAGGGTAACTATGGCTACACCTTC
TRBD1	TRBV28	TRBJ1-2	once	CASSLNRGRVNYGYTF	TGTGCCAGCAGTTTAAACAGGGGGCGTGTTAACTATGGCTACACCTTC
.	TRBV5-4	TRBJ2-5	many	CASSFAQGQGETQYF	TGTGCCAGCAGCTTTGCGCAGGGCCAGGGGGAGACCCAGTACTTC
.	TRBV6-5	TRBJ1-5	.	CASSYSSGYQPQHF	TGTGCCAGCAGTTACTCGAGCGGGTACCAGCCCCAGCATTTT
TRBD1	TRBV5-1	TRBJ2-5	.	CASSLPNPGQQETQYF	TGCGCCAGCAGCCTCCCGAACCCGGGACAGCAAGAGACCCAGTACTTC
TRBD2	TRBV28	TRBJ2-7	.	CASSSDSGTSNYEQYF	TGTGCCAGCAGTTCCGACTCCGGGACTAGCAACTACGAGCAGTACTTC
TRBD1	TRBV4-2	TRBJ2-3	.	CASRKTGDGTDTQYF	TGTGCCAGCAGAAAAACAGGGGATGGGACAGATACGCAGTATTTT
.	TRBV5-1	TRBJ2-7	.	CASSGGQSNYEQYF	TGCGCCAGCTCCGGGGGACAGAGTAACTACGAGCAGTACTTC
.	TRBV9	TRBJ1-1	.	CASSPPGGGTEAFF	TGTGCCAGCAGCCCCCCGGGAGGGGGAACTGAAGCTTTCTTT
.	TRBV19	TRBJ2-5	.	CASSMAGYQETQYF	TGTGCCAGTAGTATGGCAGGGTACCAAGAGACCCAGTACTTC
TRBD1	TRBV27	TRBJ1-4	.	CASSFSTGGREKLFF	TGTGCCAGCAGTTTCTCCACAGGGGGACGGGAAAAACTGTTTTTT
TRBD1	TRBV29-1	TRBJ1-4	.	CSAGSGGTDNEKLFF	TGCAGCGCTGGATCTGGGGGGACAGACAATGAAAAACTGTTTTTT
.	TRBV6-5	TRBJ1-1	.	CASRYSGRQNTEAFF	TGTGCCAGCAGATACTCAGGCCGACAGAACACTGAAGCTTTCTTT
.	TRBV6-2/TRBV6-3	TRBJ1-5	.	CASSYTPGAVNHLSEHF	TGTGCCAGCAGTTACACCCCGGGAGCTGTTAACCACCTGAGCGAGCATTTT
TRBD1	TRBV13	TRBJ2-7	few	CASSFGTGAYEQYF	TGTGCCAGCAGCTTCGGGACAGGGGCTTACGAGCAGTACTTC
TRBD1	TRBV2	TRBJ1-5	.	CASSRQGDSNQPQHF	TGTGCCAGCAGTCGACAGGGGGATAGCAATCAGCCCCAGCATTTT
.	TRBV27	TRBJ1-4	.	CASSLSGGVYEKLFF	TGTGCCAGCAGTTTATCGGGGGGGGTTTATGAAAAACTGTTTTTT
.	TRBV12-3/TRBV12-4	TRBJ1-6	.	CASSFERRSPLHF	TGTGCCAGCAGTTTCGAGAGGCGATCACCCCTCCACTTT
.	TRBV30	TRBJ1-3	.	CAWSPPGVRGSISGNTIYF	TGTGCCTGGAGCCCCCCCGGGGTCAGGGGATCGATCTCTGGAAACACCATATATTTT
.	TRBV11-2	TRBJ1-6	.	CASSLAGGDSPLHF	TGTGCCAGCAGCTTAGCGGGGGGAGATTCACCCCTCCACTTT
TRBD1	TRBV2	TRBJ1-4	once	CASSEQGVYEKLFF	TGTGCCAGCAGTGAACAGGGGGTATATGAAAAACTGTTTTTT
.	TRBV5-1	TRBJ2-1	once	CASSFEYQSGGVEQFF	TGCGCCAGCAGCTTCGAATATCAGTCCGGGGGAGTAGAGCAGTTCTTC
TRBD2	TRBV7-3	TRBJ2-1	.	CASSIGGDNEQFF	TGTGCCAGCAGCATCGGGGGGGACAATGAGCAGTTCTTC
.	TRBV19	TRBJ2-3	.	CASSIGPPEYTDTQYF	TGTGCCAGTAGTATTGGTCCACCAGAATACACAGATACGCAGTATTTT
TRBD1	TRBV5-4	TRBJ1-1	.	CASSRKDRGISEAFF	TGTGCCAGCAGCCGAAAAGACAGGGGGATTAGTGAAGCTTTCTTT
TRBD2	TRBV2	TRBJ2-1	.	CASSGLAGGPGNEQFF	TGTGCCAGCAGTGGCCTAGCGGGGGGGCCGGGTAATGAGCAGTTCTTC
TRBD1	TRBV7-2	TRBJ1-4	.	CASSLVGTATNEKLFF	TGTGCCAGCAGCTTAGTCGGGACAGCAACTAATGAAAAACTGTTTTTT
TRBD1	TRBV13	TRBJ1-2	.	CASSFSGDRRKTYYGYTF	TGTGCCAGCAGCTTCTCGGGGGACAGGAGGAAAACGTACTATGGCTACACCTTC
TRBD2	TRBV6-5	TRBJ2-3	.	CASSYAGGSTDTQYF	TGTGCCAGCAGTTACGCGGGGGGCAGCACAGATACGCAGTATTTT
.	TRBV7-6	TRBJ1-2	.	CASSLATGYGYTF	TGTGCCAGCAGCTTAGCGACGGGCTATGGCTACACCTTC
.	TRBV27	TRBJ2-7	.	CASSSSNEQYF	TGTGCCAGCAGCTCGAGTAACGAGCAGTACTTC
.	TRBV6-5	TRBJ2-1	.	CASMGGRVGGQFF	TGTGCCAGCATGGGAGGAAGAGTCGGTGGGCAGTTCTTC
TRBD1	TRBV7-9	TRBJ2-3	.	CASSPTGGLPLGGPDTQYF	TGTGCCAGCAGCCCGACAGGGGGCTTACCCTTGGGGGGACCAGATACGCAGTATTTT
.	TRBV5-1	TRBJ2-5	.	CASSDSQETQYF	TGCGCCAGCAGCGACTCACAAGAGACCCAGTACTTC
.	TRBV20-1	TRBJ1-2	.	CSARWHGGYTF	TGCAGTGCTAGATGGCACGGGGGCTACACCTTC
.	TRBV30	TRBJ2-1	.	CAWSDSRNEQFF	TGTGCCTGGAGCGACAGCAGGAATGAGCAGTTCTTC
.	TRBV11-3	TRBJ2-1	once	CASSKGRGQHNEQFF	TGTGCCAGCAGCAAGGGACGAGGACAGCACAATGAGCAGTTCTTC
.	TRBV11-2	TRBJ1-3	.	CASSLEPAVGVSGNTIYF	TGTGCCAGCAGCCTAGAACCCGCCGTCGGGGTCTCTGGAAACACCATATATTTT
TRBD1	TRBV5-6	TRBJ2-5	.	CASSTVQGAEETQYF	TGTGCCAGCAGCACAGTACAGGGGGCCGAAGAGACCCAGTACTTC
.	TRBV9	TRBJ1-1	.	CASSVDGEEAFF	TGTGCCAGCAGCGTAGATGGAGAGGAAGCTTTCTTT
TRBD1	TRBV4-1	TRBJ2-1	.	CASSQVQGAYENEQFF	TGCGCCAGCAGCCAAGTGCAGGGGGCGTATGAGAATGAGCAGTTCTTC
.	TRBV3-1/TRBV3-2	TRBJ1-2	.	CASSAQELSYTF	TGTGCCAGCAGCGCCCAAGAGTTGAGCTACACCTTC
.	TRBV4-1	TRBJ1-5	.	CASSQEWLSNQPQHF	TGCGCCAGCAGCCAAGAATGGCTTAGCAATCAGCCCCAGCATTTT
.	TRBV19	TRBJ1-5	.	CASSTQGRFGTQHF	TGTGCCAGTAGTACCCAGGGTCGGTTTGGGACCCAGCATTTT
.	TRBV18	TRBJ1-1	.	CASSLQLNTEAFF	TGTGCCAGCTCACTACAGCTGAACACTGAAGCTTTCTTT
TRBD1	TRBV5-1	TRBJ2-7	.	CASSANIPGQVDPVPYEQYF	TGCGCCAGCAGCGCCAACATACCGGGACAGGTGGATCCAGTACCCTACGAGCAGTACTTC
.	TRBV14	TRBJ1-2	.	CASSQEVSPGDGYTF	TGTGCCAGCAGCCAAGAAGTTTCCCCCGGGGATGGCTACACCTTC